This TCR beta chain was observed in a study of cytomegalovirus exposure and HLA in healthy donors. Vbeta (60) and Jbeta (13) primers were used in the PCR. This table comes from immunoSEQ multiplex PCR, and its TCRdb copy is limited to in-frame clones, with some not included. The top ten hold about 3.3% of the sample, which has roughly 98,000 clones, 65% to 85% seen once. Sequencing input: PBMCs. The receptor's source is a man in his forties or fifties in good health and CMV-seronegative.

The CDR3 DNA follows: TGTGCCAGCAGCCCGGGACTAGCGGAACAAGAGACCCAGTACTTC. As protein: CASSPGLAEQETQYF. The chain links TRBV5-4 to TRBJ2-5, with 11 bases lining up with TRBD2. Trimming removed 4 bases from V and 2 bases from J; junction bases left unmatched: 4. Per germline, CDR1 SGHNT and CDR2 YYREEE (reference sequence). This CDR3 comprises 15 residues.